This T cell receptor beta chain was retrieved from a study of T cell responses to AZD1222 COVID-19 vaccine. General study results and limits: Most donors were white British and more were female, and clonal diversity was possibly underestimated. Only 5 to 7 individuals given AZD1222 were seropositive at baseline. Vaccine-associated CD4 TCRs spanned spike, dominant at 160-218 and 743-854.

Pooling was applied to second doses at about 4 or about 12 weeks. The CDR3 length is 13 residues. V was clipped by 4 bases and J by 0 bases, with 8 bases between them. From germline, CDR1 is SGHRS and CDR2 YFSETQ. Assay used: immunoSEQ multiplex PCR; TCRdb lists only in-frame clones, some missing. The table lists roughly 150,000 clones, approximately 91% of them singletons. As regards this clone: Its antigen is as yet unknown.

The sequences come from peripheral blood, collected 28 days after the second AZD1222 dose. This chain joins TRBV5-1 and TRBJ2-7; D may be TRBD2 (6 bases). The source of this sequence is an adult who received the AZD1222 COVID-19 vaccine. The CDR3: CASSPTSSYEQYF. For the CDR3, the DNA is TGCGCCAGCAGCCCGACTAGCTCCTACGAGCAGTACTTC.